What follows are 10 T cell receptor beta chains derived from one specimen sequenced in a study of beta chain features in type 1 diabetes. Expressed TCRB transcripts were sequenced because the isolated RNA had all been reverse transcribed beforehand. Libraries were prepared by immunoSEQ multiplex PCR; TCRdb keeps only in-frame clonotypes and omits some of them. The table records about 13,000 clones, approximately 47% of them present only once. Source material: stem cell memory CD4+ T cells from blood. The receptor set was obtained from a man aged 18 to 35 in good health.

The rearrangement joins TRBV7-2 to TRBJ1-2; 8 bases line up with TRBD1. CDR1 SGHTA and CDR2 FQGNSA come from the germline V gene. CDR3 length equals 16 residues. Losses at the gene ends were 5 bases for V and 0 bases for J; bases not matched to a gene: 8. The CDR3 loop reads CASSLSGQGANYGYTF. Here the CDR3 DNA reads TGTGCCAGCAGCCTCTCCGGACAGGGAGCTAACTATGGCTACACCTTC.

The rearrangement uses TRBV7-2 and TRBJ2-3, with D maybe TRBD2 (6 bases). The V and J ends lost 4 bases and 5 bases respectively, with 19 bases between them. The CDR3 is 16 residues long. Per the germline V gene, CDR1 is SGHTA and CDR2 is FQGNSA. As DNA, the CDR3 is TGTGCCAGCAGCTCCCGGTGGGTAGCGGACGTAGATACGCAGTATTTT. Translated: CASSSRWVADVDTQYF.

In its sample, this clone was seen a few times. The chain joins TRBV5-1 to TRBJ1-1; D might be TRBD1 (6 bases). V shed 3 bases and J shed 1 base, with 7 bases lying between them. Germline-derived CDR1 and CDR2 are SGHRS and YFSETQ. The CDR3 has 13 amino acids. The CDR3, as DNA: TGCGCCAGCAGCTCACAGGGGAACACTGAAGCTTTCTTT. Protein: CASSSQGNTEAFF.

The CDR3 protein is CASSLQSSYEQYF. As DNA, the CDR3 is TGCGCCAGCAGCTTACAGAGCTCCTACGAGCAGTACTTC. This chain links TRBV5-1 with TRBJ2-7; no clear D. Germline V CDR1 and CDR2: SGHRS, YFSETQ. Trimming cost V 2 bases and J 0 bases, with 6 bases left between them. This CDR3 is built from 13 residues. Variable domain in full (rest from reference TRBV5-1 and TRBJ2-7): KAGVTQTPRYLIKTRGQQVTLSCSPISGHRSVSWYQQTPGQGLQFLFEYFSETQRNKGNFPGRFSGRQFSNSRSEMNVSTLELGDSALYLCASSLQSSYEQYFGPGTRLTVT.

This clone was recorded a few times. This rearrangement joins TRBV6-6 to TRBJ1-2, with 7 bases identical to TRBD1. V trimming: 0 bases; J trimming: 2 bases; junction bases outside the gene matches: 6. Germline V CDR1 and CDR2: MNHNY, SVGAGI (reference sequence). This CDR3 region has 16 residues. CDR3 sequence: CASSYSERGRNYGYTF. Here the CDR3 DNA reads TGTGCCAGCAGTTACTCAGAAAGGGGGCGCAACTATGGCTACACCTTC.

This clone is medium-sized in the sample. This chain links TRBV18 with TRBJ2-3, with D perhaps matching TRBD2 (7 bases). The V gene's germline CDR1 is KGHSH and CDR2 LQKENI. This CDR3 spans 15 amino acids. V was clipped by 4 bases and J by 2 bases, with 13 bases between them. The CDR3 coding sequence is TGTGCCAGCTCACGCGGGGGCCCCTTCACAGATACGCAGTATTTT. It specifies CASSRGGPFTDTQYF. Combining the CDR3 with reference TRBV18 and TRBJ2-3 gives the whole variable domain NAGVMQNPRHLVRRRGQEARLRCSPMKGHSHVYWYRQLPEEGLKFMVYLQKENIIDESGMPKERFSAEFPKEGPSILRIQQVVRGDSAAYFCASSRGGPFTDTQYFGPGTRLTVL.

This clone is labeled as medium-sized (0.01 to 0.1%). The chain carries TRBV28 and TRBJ2-7, with D possibly TRBD1 on 6 matching bases. This CDR3 is 12 amino acids long. The V and J ends lost 6 bases and 1 base respectively, with 7 bases between them. From germline, CDR1 is MDHEN and CDR2 SYDVKM. CDR3 region: CASRRGSYEQYF. CDR3 DNA sequence: TGTGCCAGCAGGAGGGGGTCCTACGAGCAGTACTTC.

The genes are TRBV6-5 and TRBJ1-1, with TRBD1 as a possible D gene (5 bases). Germline-derived CDR1 and CDR2 are MNHEY and SVGAGI. The CDR3 extends over 14 amino acids. V lost 2 bases and J 5 bases, leaving 12 bases between the germline ends. The CDR3 here is CASSYVGGGTEAFF. The CDR3 DNA is TGTGCCAGCAGTTACGTGGGGGGGGGAACTGAAGCTTTCTTT.

V usage is TRBV5-6 and J usage is TRBJ1-5, with 7 bases matching TRBD1. The length of the CDR3 is 15 residues. Germline V gene sequence: CDR1 SGHDT, CDR2 YYEEEE. V dropped 3 bases and J dropped 0; count of bases not matched to a gene: 3. CDR3 bases: TGTGCCAGCAGCTGGGGGACAGATAGCAATCAGCCCCAGCATTTT. Amino acids: CASSWGTDSNQPQHF.

The chain employs TRBV2 and TRBJ2-5; tentative D call: TRBD2 (6 bases). The V and J ends lost 6 bases and 2 bases respectively, with 16 bases between them. In germline, CDR1 is SNHLY, CDR2 FYNNEI. This CDR3 spans 15 amino acids. CDR3 amino acids: CASRAGLAAQETQYF. For the CDR3, the DNA is TGTGCCAGCAGGGCGGGACTCGCTGCACAAGAGACCCAGTACTTC.